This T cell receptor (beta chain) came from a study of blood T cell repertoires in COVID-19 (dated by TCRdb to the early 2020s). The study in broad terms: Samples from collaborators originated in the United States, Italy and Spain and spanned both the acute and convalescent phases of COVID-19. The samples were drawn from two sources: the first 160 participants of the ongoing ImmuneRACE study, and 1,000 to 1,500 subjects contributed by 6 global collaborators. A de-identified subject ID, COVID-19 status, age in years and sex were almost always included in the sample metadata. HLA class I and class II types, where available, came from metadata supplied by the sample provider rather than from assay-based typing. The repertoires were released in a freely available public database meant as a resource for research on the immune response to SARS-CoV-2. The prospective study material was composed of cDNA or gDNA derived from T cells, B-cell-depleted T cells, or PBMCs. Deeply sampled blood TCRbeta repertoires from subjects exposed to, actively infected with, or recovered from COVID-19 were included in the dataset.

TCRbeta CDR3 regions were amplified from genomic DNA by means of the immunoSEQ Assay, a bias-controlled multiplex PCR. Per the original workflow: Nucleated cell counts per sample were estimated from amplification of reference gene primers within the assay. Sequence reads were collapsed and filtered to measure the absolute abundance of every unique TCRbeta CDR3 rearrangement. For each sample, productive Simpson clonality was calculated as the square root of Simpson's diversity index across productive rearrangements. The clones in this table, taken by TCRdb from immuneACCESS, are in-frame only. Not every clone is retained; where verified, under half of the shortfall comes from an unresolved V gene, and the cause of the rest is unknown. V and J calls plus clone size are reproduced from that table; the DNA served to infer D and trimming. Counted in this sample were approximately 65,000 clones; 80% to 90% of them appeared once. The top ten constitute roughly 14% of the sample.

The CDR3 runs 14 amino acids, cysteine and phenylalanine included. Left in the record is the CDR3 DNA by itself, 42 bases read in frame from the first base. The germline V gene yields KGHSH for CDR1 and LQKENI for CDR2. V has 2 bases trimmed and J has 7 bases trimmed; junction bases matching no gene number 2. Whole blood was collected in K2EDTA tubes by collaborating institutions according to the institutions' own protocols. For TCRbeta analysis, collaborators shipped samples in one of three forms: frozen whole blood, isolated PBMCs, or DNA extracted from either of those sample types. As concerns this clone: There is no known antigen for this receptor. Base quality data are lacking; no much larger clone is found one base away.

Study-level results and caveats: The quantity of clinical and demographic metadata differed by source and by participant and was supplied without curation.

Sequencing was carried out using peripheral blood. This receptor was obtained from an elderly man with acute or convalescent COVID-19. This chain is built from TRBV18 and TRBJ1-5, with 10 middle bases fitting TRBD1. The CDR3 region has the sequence CASSPETGGQPQHF. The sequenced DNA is TGTGCCAGCTCACCAGAGACAGGGGGCCAGCCCCAGCATTTT. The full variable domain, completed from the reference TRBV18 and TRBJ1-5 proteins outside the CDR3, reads NAGVMQNPRHLVRRRGQEARLRCSPMKGHSHVYWYRQLPEEGLKFMVYLQKENIIDESGMPKERFSAEFPKEGPSILRIQQVVRGDSAAYFCASSPETGGQPQHFGDGTRLSIL.